This entry lists 23 T cell receptor beta chains sequenced from one sample in a study of T cell repertoires in cytomegalovirus infection. No antigen has been assigned to these receptors. TCRdb fed the reads into MiXCR, producing one record per CDR3 protein. This sample has tens of thousands of distinct CDR3 sequences; roughly a fifth occur once, and the top ten carry roughly 73%. The material was CD8+ T cells from cultured PBMCs, obtained from culture after CMV antigen stimulation. Receptors originate from a human donor in good health (CMV status not recorded). Some clones in this sample may be carry-over from other donors' samples.

This clonotype was detected only a few times. The chain has TRBV7-8 and TRBJ2-1, with D maybe TRBD2 (5 bases). The CDR3 consists of 16 residues. V was pared by 10 bases and J by 3 bases, with 22 bases between. Germline CDR1 SGHVS, CDR2 FQNEAQ. The CDR3 spells CATTEDNQVNYNEQFF. Here the CDR3 DNA reads TGTGCCACCACGGAGGATAACCAGGTAAACTACAATGAGCAGTTCTTC.

The gene calls are TRBV15 and TRBJ2-7; D is perhaps TRBD1 (5 bases). The CDR3 totals 14 residues. V lost 5 bases, J lost 1 base, and 12 bases lay in between. Germline CDR1 and CDR2: LNHNV and YYDKDF (reference sequence). Here the CDR3 DNA reads TGTGCCACCAGCGGACGACAGCTATCCTACGAGCAGTACTTC. This translates into CATSGRQLSYEQYF.

The chain has TRBV7-2 and TRBJ2-5; 8 bases map to TRBD1. CDR1 is SGHTA and CDR2 is FQGNSA in the germline V gene. Germline trimming cut 6 bases from V and 6 bases from J; bases unmatched to any gene: 9. The CDR3 loop spans 14 amino acids. CDR3 in DNA: TGTGCCAGCAGTTGGGACAGGTCGCATCAGACCCAGTACTTC. It translates to CASSWDRSHQTQYF.

The chain employs TRBV11-2 and TRBJ2-1, with 10 bases fitting TRBD1. The germline V gene encodes CDR1 SGHAT and CDR2 FQNNGV. This CDR3 is built from 16 residues. V lost 3 bases and J lost 1; bases outside the gene matches: 3. CDR3 sequence reads: CASSFGQGVSYNEQFF. CDR3 in DNA: TGTGCCAGCAGCTTCGGACAGGGGGTTTCCTACAATGAGCAGTTCTTC.

The gene calls are TRBV4-1 and TRBJ1-1, with D uncertain. Trimming removed 3 bases at V and 7 bases at J, with 9 bases between. The CDR3 is made up of 12 amino acids. Per the germline V gene, CDR1 is MGHRA and CDR2 is YSYEKL. The CDR3 DNA is TGCGCCAGCAGCCATAGTTCTAATGAAGCTTTCTTT. It yields the protein CASSHSSNEAFF.

This clonotype was recorded once. The chain is built from TRBV12-3 or TRBV12-4 and TRBJ2-7; D is ambiguous. This CDR3 is 12 amino acids long. V lost 6 bases and J 0 bases, leaving 6 bases between the germline ends. CDR3 sequence reads: CASRFVSYEQYF. The DNA of the CDR3 is TGTGCCAGCAGGTTCGTCTCCTACGAGCAGTACTTC.

The chain links TRBV6-2 or TRBV6-3 to TRBJ2-3, with D unclear. Germline values: CDR1 MNHEY, CDR2 SVGEGT. The CDR3 contains 13 residues. The V end was cut by 6 bases, the J end by 1 base, with 8 bases between. The CDR3 DNA sequence: TGTGCCAGCAGACCGCACCGCACAGATACGCAGTATTTT. This gives the protein CASRPHRTDTQYF.

The rearrangement uses TRBV6-6 and TRBJ2-7; D perhaps matches TRBD2 (6 bases). The CDR3 loop spans 15 amino acids. The germline V gene encodes CDR1 MNHNY and CDR2 SVGAGI (reference sequence). V lost 0 bases to trimming and J lost 4 bases, with 13 bases between them. CDR3 coding DNA: TGTGCCAGCAGTTACTCGACAAGCGGGCAGTACGAGCAGTACTTC. It encodes CASSYSTSGQYEQYF.

In its sample, this clonotype was seen a few times. This chain uses TRBV15 with TRBJ1-5; D is ambiguous. The CDR3 is 13 residues long. Trimming cost V 3 bases and J 4 bases, with 7 bases left between them. CDR1 is LNHNV, CDR2 YYDKDF, per germline (reference sequence). The CDR3 region has the DNA TGTGCCACCAGCAGCGGGCGGAATCAGCCCCAGCATTTT. Its protein is CATSSGRNQPQHF. Together with reference TRBV15 and TRBJ1-5, the CDR3 gives the full variable domain: DAMVIQNPRYQVTQFGKPVTLSCSQTLNHNVMYWYQQKSSQAPKLLFHYYDKDFNNEADTPDNFQSRRPNTSFCFLDIRSPGLGDTAMYLCATSSGRNQPQHFGDGTRLSIL.

The chain recombines TRBV10-3 with TRBJ2-2; 7 positions match TRBD2. J was trimmed by 3 bases and V by 6 bases; bases with no gene match: 10. Looked up from germline, CDR1 is ENHRY and CDR2 is SYGVKD. The CDR3 has 16 residues. In nucleotides, the CDR3 is TGTGCCATCAGCGAGGGAGGGATTGGCGACACCGGGGAGCTGTTTTTT. The encoded protein is CAISEGGIGDTGELFF.

This clonotype was recorded a few times. The chain couples TRBV14 to TRBJ1-4; D remains ambiguous. The germline V and J ends were trimmed by 3 bases and 6 bases, with 26 bases remaining between them. The CDR3 totals 19 residues. Germline V gene sequence: CDR1 SGHDN, CDR2 FVKESK. CDR3 in amino acids: CASSHRSPGEVLRDEKLFF. CDR3 bases: TGTGCCAGCAGCCACAGGTCCCCGGGTGAGGTTTTGAGGGATGAAAAACTGTTTTTT.

The chain combines TRBV14 with TRBJ1-1; 11 nucleotides line up with TRBD1. Germline CDR1 is SGHDN and CDR2 is FVKESK. This CDR3 region has 16 residues. After removal of 5 bases from V and 3 bases from J, the junction contained 8 bases not matched to a gene. CDR3 DNA sequence: TGTGCCAGCAGCTTTAATCCGGGACAGGGGGACACTGAAGCTTTCTTT. Translation gives CASSFNPGQGDTEAFF.

The chain couples TRBV27 to TRBJ1-2; D unclear. V lost 8 bases and J lost 2, with 12 bases in between. Germline V gives CDR1 MNHEY, CDR2 SMNVEV (reference sequence). This CDR3 spans 13 amino acids. The CDR3 loop reads CASQRGPNYGYTF. The CDR3 DNA reads as TGTGCCAGCCAGCGTGGGCCCAACTATGGCTACACCTTC.

The chain joins TRBV7-8 to TRBJ1-5; no firm D call. The CDR3 contains 15 residues. V dropped 1 base and J dropped 6 bases, with 13 bases sitting between them. Germline assignment: CDR1 SGHVS and CDR2 FQNEAQ. In nucleotides, the CDR3 is TGTGCCAGCAGCTTAGACTGGGGTAGGAGTCAGCCCCAGCATTTT. Translation: CASSLDWGRSQPQHF.

This clonotype was picked up a small number of times. This chain uses TRBV7-9 with TRBJ1-1; no reliable D call. Trimming cost V 5 bases and J 5 bases, with 18 bases left between them. Germline V gives CDR1 SEHNR, CDR2 FQNEAQ (reference sequence). This CDR3 spans 15 amino acids. The CDR3 is CASSRVRSGHTEAFF. In nucleotides, the CDR3 is TGTGCCAGCAGCCGGGTGAGAAGTGGTCATACTGAAGCTTTCTTT.

This clonotype has more than one count but fewer than ten. This rearrangement joins TRBV7-9 to TRBJ2-5; 8 bases are shared with TRBD2. The CDR3 contains 15 residues. The germline CDR1 and CDR2 sequences are SEHNR and FQNEAQ (reference sequence). V was clipped by 0 bases and J by 5 bases; unmatched bases: 5. CDR3 sequence reads: CASSLAGREPETQYF. In nucleotides, the CDR3 is TGTGCCAGCAGCTTAGCCGGGAGGGAGCCTGAGACCCAGTACTTC. The full variable domain, with the rest looked up from reference TRBV7-9 and TRBJ2-5, is DTGVSQNPRHKITKRGQNVTFRCDPISEHNRLYWYRQTLGQGPEFLTYFQNEAQLEKSRLLSDRFSAERPKGSFSTLEIQRTEQGDSAMYLCASSLAGREPETQYFGPGTRLLVL.

This clonotype has only a few counts. The V gene is TRBV25-1, the J gene TRBJ2-7, with no clear D. The CDR3 sequence is 13 residues long. Trimming shortened V by 7 bases and J by 4 bases, and 14 bases separated the two germline ends. Per germline, CDR1 MGHDK and CDR2 SYGVNS. DNA for the CDR3: TGTGCCAGCACTTCGCCCGGCGGATACGAGCAGTACTTC. It specifies CASTSPGGYEQYF.

This clonotype was seen only a few times. The rearrangement joins TRBV29-1 to TRBJ2-2; 11 bases map to TRBD1. After removal of 5 bases from V and 3 bases from J, the junction contained 2 bases not matched to a gene. Germline values: CDR1 SQVTM, CDR2 ANQGSEA. This CDR3 region has 14 residues. DNA of the CDR3: TGCAGCGTTCCGGGACAGGGGGACACCGGGGAGCTGTTTTTT. Amino acid sequence: CSVPGQGDTGELFF.

The chain links TRBV7-2 to TRBJ2-3, with TRBD2 matching over 9 bases. V was clipped by 7 bases and J by 4 bases; unmatched bases: 9. The CDR3 is 15 residues long. CDR1 SGHTA and CDR2 FQGNSA come from the germline V gene. The CDR3 nucleotides read TGTGCCAGCAACCCAGCGGGAGGATCCCCAGATACGCAGTATTTT. Encoded protein: CASNPAGGSPDTQYF.

This clonotype was picked up a small number of times. J is TRBJ1-1 and V is TRBV7-3, with D uncertain. This CDR3 spans 13 amino acids. Germline values: CDR1 SGHTA, CDR2 FQGTGA. The V end was cut by 8 bases, the J end by 2 bases, with 12 bases between. The CDR3: CASRYRTNTEAFF. For the CDR3, the DNA is TGTGCCAGCCGCTACCGGACTAACACTGAAGCTTTCTTT.

Only a few counts were recorded for this clonotype. The gene calls are TRBV7-8 and TRBJ1-5; the D is unclear. V shed 1 base and J shed 3 bases, with 7 bases lying between them. The CDR3 runs to 14 residues. In germline, CDR1 is SGHVS, CDR2 FQNEAQ. The chain's CDR3 is CASSLVGFNQPQHF. DNA for the CDR3: TGTGCCAGCAGCTTAGTGGGGTTCAATCAGCCCCAGCATTTT.

This chain links TRBV7-2 with TRBJ1-5; D ambiguous. Trimming shortened V by 0 bases and J by 0 bases, and 12 bases separated the two germline ends. This CDR3 comprises 17 residues. The germline V gene encodes CDR1 SGHTA and CDR2 FQGNSA. The CDR3 spells CASSLAMGGDSNQPQHF. The CDR3 bases are TGTGCCAGCAGCTTAGCGATGGGAGGAGATAGCAATCAGCCCCAGCATTTT.

This clonotype was found many times. This sequence joins TRBV20-1 and TRBJ2-2; 7 nucleotides line up with TRBD2. Per germline, CDR1 DFQATT and CDR2 SNEGSKA (reference sequence). J gave up 5 bases and V 5 bases, and 5 bases lay outside the gene matches. The CDR3 spans 13 residues. CDR3 nucleotides: TGCAGTGCTTCCAGCGGGGCAACCGGGGAGCTGTTTTTT. The encoded protein is CSASSGATGELFF.